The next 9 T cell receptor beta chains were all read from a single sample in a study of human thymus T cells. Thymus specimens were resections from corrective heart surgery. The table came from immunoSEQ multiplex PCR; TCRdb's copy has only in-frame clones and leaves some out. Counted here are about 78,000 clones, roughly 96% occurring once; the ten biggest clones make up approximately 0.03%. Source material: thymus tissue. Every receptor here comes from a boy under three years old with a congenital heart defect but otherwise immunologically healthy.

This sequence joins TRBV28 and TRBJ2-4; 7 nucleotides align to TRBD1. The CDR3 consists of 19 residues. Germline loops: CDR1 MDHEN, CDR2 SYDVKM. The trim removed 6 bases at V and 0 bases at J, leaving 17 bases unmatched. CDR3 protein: CASSHNGQVNLLAKNIQYF. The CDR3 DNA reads TGTGCCAGCAGCCACAACGGACAGGTTAATCTTCTAGCCAAAAACATTCAGTACTTC.

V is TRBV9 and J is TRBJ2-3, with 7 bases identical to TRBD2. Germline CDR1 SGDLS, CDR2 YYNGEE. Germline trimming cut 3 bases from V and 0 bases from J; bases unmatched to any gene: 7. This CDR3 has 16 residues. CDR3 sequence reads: CASSGVMGGSTDTQYF. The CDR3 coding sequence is TGTGCCAGCAGCGGCGTGATGGGGGGGAGCACAGATACGCAGTATTTT.

CDR3 protein: CASSPKSIAGMNTEAFF. The CDR3 coding sequence is TGTGCCAGCTCACCAAAGTCAATAGCAGGGATGAACACTGAAGCTTTCTTT. The chain joins TRBV18 to TRBJ1-1, with a weak D call TRBD1 (5 bases). CDR3 size: 17 residues. Germline V gives CDR1 KGHSH, CDR2 LQKENI. Trimming pared 2 bases from V and 0 bases from J, leaving 16 bases between. The full variable domain, its missing parts supplied by reference TRBV18 and TRBJ1-1, is NAGVMQNPRHLVRRRGQEARLRCSPMKGHSHVYWYRQLPEEGLKFMVYLQKENIIDESGMPKERFSAEFPKEGPSILRIQQVVRGDSAAYFCASSPKSIAGMNTEAFFGQGTRLTVV.

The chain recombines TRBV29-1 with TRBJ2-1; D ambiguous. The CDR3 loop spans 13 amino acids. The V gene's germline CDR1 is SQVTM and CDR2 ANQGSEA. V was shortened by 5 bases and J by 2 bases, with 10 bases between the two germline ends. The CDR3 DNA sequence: TGCAGCGTTAAGGGCAGAGCCTACAATGAGCAGTTCTTC. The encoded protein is CSVKGRAYNEQFF.

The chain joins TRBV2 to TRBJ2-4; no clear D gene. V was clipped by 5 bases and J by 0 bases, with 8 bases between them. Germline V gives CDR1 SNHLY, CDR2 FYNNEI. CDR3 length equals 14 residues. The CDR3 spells CASSWVLAKNIQYF. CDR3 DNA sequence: TGTGCCAGCAGTTGGGTCTTAGCCAAAAACATTCAGTACTTC.

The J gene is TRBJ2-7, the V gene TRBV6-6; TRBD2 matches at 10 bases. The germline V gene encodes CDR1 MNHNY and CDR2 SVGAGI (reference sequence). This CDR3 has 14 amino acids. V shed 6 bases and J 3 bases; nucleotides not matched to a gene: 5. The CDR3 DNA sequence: TGTGCCAGCAGCCTCAGCGGGGGGGGCTACGAGCAGTACTTC. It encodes CASSLSGGGYEQYF.

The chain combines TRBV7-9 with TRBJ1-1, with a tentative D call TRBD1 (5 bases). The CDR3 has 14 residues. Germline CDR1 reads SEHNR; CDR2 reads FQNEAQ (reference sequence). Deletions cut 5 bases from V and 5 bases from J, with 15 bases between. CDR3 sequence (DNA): TGTGCCAGCAGCCCTACGGGACGGGGGACTGAAGCTTTCTTT. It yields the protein CASSPTGRGTEAFF.

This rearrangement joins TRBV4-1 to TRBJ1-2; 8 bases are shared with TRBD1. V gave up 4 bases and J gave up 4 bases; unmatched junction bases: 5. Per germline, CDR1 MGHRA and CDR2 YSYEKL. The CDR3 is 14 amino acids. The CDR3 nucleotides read TGCGCCAGCAGCCTGGACAGGGAAATCTATGGCTACACCTTC. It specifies CASSLDREIYGYTF.

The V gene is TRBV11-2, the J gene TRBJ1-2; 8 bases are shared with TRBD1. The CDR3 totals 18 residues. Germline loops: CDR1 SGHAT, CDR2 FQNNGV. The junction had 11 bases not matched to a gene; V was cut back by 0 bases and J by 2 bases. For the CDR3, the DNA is TGTGCCAGCAGCTTAGATCCAGGGGGCGAGGGCGGGAACTATGGCTACACCTTC. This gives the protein CASSLDPGGEGGNYGYTF.